This TCR beta chain is drawn from a study of blood T cell repertoires in COVID-19. Turning to the study itself: Samples taken during acute and convalescent COVID-19 were collected in the United States, Italy and Spain. PBMCs, B-cell-depleted T cells, or T cells were the source of the cDNA or gDNA that made up the material.

This clone was seen just once. Per germline, CDR1 SGHRS and CDR2 YFSETQ. The CDR3 covers 14 residues. V shed 5 bases, J shed 0 bases, and the junction held 5 bases outside the gene matches. Across about 22 US areas, participants ranged in age from about 18 to 90 years. Donors of Cohort 3 who recovered were those that had two negative PCRs, clearance, or symptom resolution. Here immunoSEQ multiplex PCR was the method, and the copy in TCRdb shows in-frame clones only, minus some. The table lists 360,000 or so clones, approximately 84% of them singletons. This clonotype was sampled from a woman under 40 who had recovered from COVID-19. Sequencing used PBMCs or T cells enriched from blood (not recorded which). The chain is built from TRBV5-1 and TRBJ2-7, with TRBD1 matching over 7 bases. Here the CDR3 DNA reads TGCGCCAGCAGAGACAGGGAAAGCTCCTACGAGCAGTACTTC. This codes for CASRDRESSYEQYF.